This T cell receptor beta chain appears in the sequencing data of a study of blood T cell repertoires in COVID-19. Looking at the study overall: Acute and convalescent COVID-19 specimens originated in the United States, Italy and Spain. PBMCs, B-cell-depleted T cells, or T cells were the source of the cDNA or gDNA that made up the material.

Clones were sequenced by immunoSEQ multiplex PCR, and TCRdb holds only the in-frame ones, with some missing. Of about 390,000 clones listed, about 87% are singletons. The CDR3 has 14 residues. The ends were cut back, 6 bases at V and 3 bases at J, with 15 bases in the middle. The germline CDR1 and CDR2 sequences are MNHEY and SVGAGI. Seattle patients were enrolled while actively infected and followed longitudinally. This clone was seen once. The chain combines TRBV6-5 with TRBJ2-7, with D perhaps TRBD1 (5 bases). The TCR was taken from a woman aged 60-75 years with COVID-19, enrolled during active disease. Sequenced sample: peripheral blood. The CDR3 sequence is CASRPGQTGYEQYF. Here the CDR3 DNA reads TGTGCCAGCAGGCCAGGGCAGACTGGCTACGAGCAGTACTTC.